Following are 14 T cell receptor beta chains from one sample sequenced in a study of T cell clonotyping in hematopoietic cell transplantation. Described time point: recipient sample about 28 days before transplant, after cytoreduction. The protocol was immunoSEQ multiplex PCR, while the TCRdb copy is restricted to in-frame clones and leaves out a portion. The sample consists of over 45,000 clones, just over 85% of them appearing once. Sequenced here: peripheral blood mononuclear cells, sampled before stem cell transplant. All receptors come from a man in his sixties with biphenotypic leukemia. Some clones in this sample may be carry-over from other donors' samples.

The chain has TRBV2 and TRBJ2-5; 8 bases fit TRBD1. This CDR3 spans 14 amino acids. Trimming took 5 bases from V and 4 from J; bases not matched to a gene: 6. CDR1 is SNHLY, CDR2 FYNNEI, per germline. CDR3 region: CASSSDRGRETQYF. CDR3 coding DNA: TGTGCCAGCAGTTCCGACAGGGGACGAGAGACCCAGTACTTC.

The chain uses TRBV2 and TRBJ1-5; D not resolved. The germline V gene has CDR1 SNHLY and CDR2 FYNNEI. V lost 4 bases, J lost 0 bases, and 16 bases lay in between. The CDR3 contains 17 residues. In DNA, the CDR3 is TGTGCCAGCAGTGGGTCCCTTGGGCAGTATAGCAATCAGCCCCAGCATTTT. Its translation is CASSGSLGQYSNQPQHF.

In this sample, this clone turned up once. The chain uses TRBV2 and TRBJ1-2, with D unresolved. The CDR3 runs 13 residues. Germline V lookup: CDR1 SNHLY, CDR2 FYNNEI. V gave up 3 bases and J gave up 5 bases, with 10 bases separating them. The DNA for the CDR3 is TGTGCCAGCAGTGAGGGCGGAGGTTATGGCTACACCTTC. The encoded protein is CASSEGGGYGYTF.

The rearrangement uses TRBV7-6 and TRBJ2-7, with 12 bases fitting TRBD2. There are 17 residues in the CDR3. The J segment lost 7 bases and the V segment lost 1 base, leaving 11 bases of the junction unmatched. Germline values: CDR1 SGHVS, CDR2 FNYEAQ. CDR3 amino acids: CASSLEGRLAGDDEQYF. DNA of the CDR3: TGTGCCAGCAGCTTAGAGGGGAGACTAGCGGGAGACGATGAGCAGTACTTC.

This clone was detected once. This chain links TRBV5-1 with TRBJ1-1; the match to TRBD1 covers 7 bases. Germline V gene sequence: CDR1 SGHRS, CDR2 YFSETQ. The junction had 4 bases not matched to a gene; V was cut back by 4 bases and J by 1 base. The CDR3 runs 14 residues. The CDR3 sequence: CASSRDSQNTEAFF. The CDR3 DNA follows: TGCGCCAGCAGCAGGGACAGCCAGAACACTGAAGCTTTCTTT.

The chain employs TRBV5-1 and TRBJ1-2, with D hard to call. Per the germline V gene, CDR1 is SGHRS and CDR2 is YFSETQ. The ends were cut back, 2 bases at V and 2 bases at J, with 7 bases in the middle. This CDR3 is built from 13 residues. The CDR3 DNA reads as TGCGCCAGCAGCTTCACGCGGAACTATGGCTACACCTTC. The encoded protein is CASSFTRNYGYTF.

The chain combines TRBV13 with TRBJ1-2; D unclear. Looked up from germline, CDR1 is PRHDT and CDR2 is FYEKMQ (reference sequence). The V end was cut by 5 bases, the J end by 4 bases, with 11 bases between. CDR3 size: 13 residues. CDR3 sequence: CASSLRGSYGYTF. As DNA, the CDR3 is TGTGCCAGCAGCCTGCGGGGTAGCTATGGCTACACCTTC. Drawing the rest from reference TRBV13 and TRBJ1-2, the complete variable domain is AAGVIQSPRHLIKEKRETATLKCYPIPRHDTVYWYQQGPGQDPQFLISFYEKMQSDKGSIPDRFSAQQFSDYHSELNMSSLELGDSALYFCASSLRGSYGYTFGSGTRLTVV.

This clone came up a few times. The rearrangement uses TRBV9 and TRBJ2-1; 8 bases match TRBD1. The germline V gene encodes CDR1 SGDLS and CDR2 YYNGEE. The CDR3 has 16 residues. Trimming at V came to 0 bases and at J to 8 bases, leaving 10 bases not matched to a gene. The DNA of the CDR3 is TGTGCCAGCAGCGTAGAACCAGGGGGCGTCGAGGATGAGCAGTTCTTC. It is translated as CASSVEPGGVEDEQFF.

This clone showed up just a few times. This chain joins TRBV18 and TRBJ2-7, with 12 nucleotides matching TRBD2. The CDR3 has 15 amino acids. The germline gives CDR1 KGHSH, CDR2 LQKENI. Trimming removed 6 bases from V and 0 bases from J; junction bases left unmatched: 3. The CDR3 nucleotides are TGTGCCAGCTCCCCGACTAGCGGGGGCTCCTACGAGCAGTACTTC. This sequence encodes CASSPTSGGSYEQYF.

The genes are TRBV7-2 and TRBJ2-7; D perhaps matches TRBD2 (5 bases). CDR3 size: 13 residues. Per the germline V gene, CDR1 is SGHTA and CDR2 is FQGNSA. V was cut by 5 bases and J by 5 bases, with 13 bases left in between. CDR3: CASSPRVSDEQYF. CDR3 nucleotides: TGTGCCAGCAGCCCGAGGGTCTCTGACGAGCAGTACTTC.

CDR3 bases: TGTGCCAGCAGCCCCTCGGGGAGGGTCGAAGCTTTCTTT. This translates into CASSPSGRVEAFF. The rearrangement links TRBV11-2 to TRBJ1-1; D remains ambiguous. The CDR3 loop spans 13 amino acids. CDR1 and CDR2 (germline): SGHAT, FQNNGV. Trimming shortened V by 5 bases and J by 8 bases, and 15 bases separated the two germline ends.

The chain recombines TRBV7-2 with TRBJ2-5, with D unclear. Trimming cost V 4 bases and J 5 bases, with 11 bases left between them. CDR1 and CDR2 (germline): SGHTA, FQGNSA. The CDR3 covers 13 residues. In DNA, the CDR3 is TGTGCCAGCAGCTACATAGGCTCGGAGACCCAGTACTTC. Its protein is CASSYIGSETQYF.

The V call is TRBV28, the J call TRBJ2-5, with TRBD2 matching 8 bases. Germline trimming cut 6 bases from V and 1 base from J; bases unmatched to any gene: 4. The CDR3 extends over 14 amino acids. Germline CDR1 and CDR2: MDHEN and SYDVKM. CDR3 protein: CASRPSGGQETQYF. CDR3 in DNA: TGTGCCAGCAGACCGAGCGGGGGCCAAGAGACCCAGTACTTC.

V usage is TRBV11-3 and J usage is TRBJ1-1; D unclear. Germline V lookup: CDR1 SGHNT, CDR2 YENEEA. The germline V and J ends were trimmed by 3 bases and 4 bases, with 6 bases remaining between them. The length of the CDR3 is 12 residues. CDR3 DNA: TGTGCCAGCAGCTTTGGAAGCACTGAAGCTTTCTTT. The encoded protein is CASSFGSTEAFF. The entire variable domain, with the rest obtained from reference TRBV11-3 and TRBJ1-1, is as follows: EAGVVQSPRYKIIEKKQPVAFWCNPISGHNTLYWYLQNLGQGPELLIRYENEEAVDDSQLPKDRFSAERLKGVDSTLKIQPAELGDSAVYLCASSFGSTEAFFGQGTRLTVV.